The 10 T cell receptor beta chains reported below all come from one sample, sequenced in a study of OX40 agonist ivuxolimab in advanced cancers. TCRdb's copy holds only in-frame clones and misses some; the assay was immunoSEQ multiplex PCR. The data contain roughly 29,000 clones, around 88% of them singletons. The sequencing used CD4+ or CD8+ T cells sorted from blood, collected in a trial of the OX40 agonist ivuxolimab. These receptors all stem from an adult with an advanced solid tumor such as melanoma, head and neck, liver or kidney cancer.

The sample holds a few counts of this clone. The CDR3 region is CASSAGTTPNEQYF. CDR3 bases: TGTGCCAGCAGCGCCGGGACTACCCCTAACGAGCAGTACTTC. This chain uses TRBV7-6 with TRBJ2-7; 7 bases map to TRBD2. With V trimmed by 5 bases and J by 5 bases, 9 bases remained unmatched. CDR1 SGHVS and CDR2 FNYEAQ come from the germline V gene. CDR3 length equals 14 residues. The full variable domain, completed using reference TRBV7-6 and TRBJ2-7, is GAGVSQSPRYKVTKRGQDVALRCDPISGHVSLYWYRQALGQGPEFLTYFNYEAQQDKSGLPNDRFSAERPEGSISTLTIQRTEQRDSAMYRCASSAGTTPNEQYFGPGTRLTVT.

The chain employs TRBV6-4 and TRBJ2-1; TRBD1 agrees at 9 bases. Germline trimming cut 10 bases from V and 6 bases from J; bases unmatched to any gene: 7. This CDR3 has 13 residues. Germline loops: CDR1 MRHNA, CDR2 SNTAGT. The CDR3 sequence: CATDRDRVNEQFF. CDR3 sequence (DNA): TGTGCCACCGACCGGGACAGGGTCAATGAGCAGTTCTTC.

The rearrangement links TRBV30 to TRBJ1-2; D is unclear. This CDR3 spans 13 amino acids. Germline V CDR1 and CDR2: GTSNPN, SVGIG (reference sequence). Trimming took off 1 base at V and 4 bases at J, with 10 bases between the two ends. The CDR3 bases are TGTGCCTGGAGTGGAGGGTCCTTCTATGGCTACACCTTC. Encoded protein: CAWSGGSFYGYTF. Variable domain in full (rest from reference TRBV30 and TRBJ1-2): SQTIHQWPATLVQPVGSPLSLECTVEGTSNPNLYWYRQAAGRGLQLLFYSVGIGQISSEVPQNLSASRPQDRQFILSSKKLLLSDSGFYLCAWSGGSFYGYTFGSGTRLTVV.

The chain has TRBV29-1 and TRBJ1-2; 9 bases are a match to TRBD1. The CDR3 extends over 14 amino acids. CDR1 and CDR2 from the germline V gene are SQVTM and ANQGSEA. Unmatched junction bases numbered 12, after V lost 8 bases and J lost 5 bases. CDR3 sequence reads: CSFRGDRATYGYTF. The CDR3 DNA follows: TGCAGCTTCCGGGGGGACAGGGCGACATATGGCTACACCTTC.

This clone has a handful of counts. The chain joins TRBV2 to TRBJ2-1, with no clear D. Deletions cut 7 bases from V and 7 bases from J, with 14 bases between. The CDR3 length is 13 residues. CDR1 is SNHLY, CDR2 FYNNEI, per germline. The CDR3 protein is CASTVGLGNEQFF. The DNA of the CDR3 is TGTGCCAGCACCGTCGGTTTGGGGAATGAGCAGTTCTTC.

The chain recombines TRBV5-5 with TRBJ2-7; the D is unclear. Trimming cost V 0 bases and J 5 bases, with 15 bases left between them. In germline, CDR1 is SGHKS, CDR2 YYEKEE (reference sequence). The CDR3 is 15 residues long. The CDR3 sequence: CASSLGSGYDDEQYF. The CDR3 region has the DNA TGTGCCAGCAGCTTGGGCTCCGGGTATGACGACGAGCAGTACTTC.

This chain uses TRBV7-8 with TRBJ2-7; TRBD1 might be the D (6 bases). CDR1 and CDR2 (germline): SGHVS, FQNEAQ. V was clipped by 0 bases and J by 2 bases, with 17 bases between them. The CDR3 is made up of 17 amino acids. The CDR3 reads CASSLALSPGVAYEQYF. CDR3 bases: TGTGCCAGCAGCTTAGCGCTCTCACCAGGGGTCGCCTACGAGCAGTACTTC.

The chain recombines TRBV5-6 with TRBJ1-1, with TRBD1 identical over 8 bases. The CDR3 is made up of 12 amino acids. CDR1 and CDR2 (germline): SGHDT, YYEEEE. Trimming took 4 bases from V and 7 from J; bases not matched to a gene: 3. The CDR3 DNA follows: TGTGCCAGCAGCCCAGGGACAGGTGAAGCTTTCTTT. The encoded protein is CASSPGTGEAFF. The variable domain in full, completed from reference TRBV5-6 and TRBJ1-1, reads DAGVTQSPTHLIKTRGQQVTLRCSPKSGHDTVSWYQQALGQGPQFIFQYYEEEERQRGNFPDRFSGHQFPNYSSELNVNALLLGDSALYLCASSPGTGEAFFGQGTRLTVV.

The chain couples TRBV5-4 to TRBJ2-7, with 12 positions matching TRBD2. Trimming took 0 bases from V and 7 from J; bases not matched to a gene: 5. In germline, CDR1 is SGHNT, CDR2 YYREEE (reference sequence). The CDR3 contains 15 residues. The CDR3, as DNA: TGTGCCAGCAGCTTGGTGGCTAGCGGGGGGGCTGAGCAGTACTTC. This sequence encodes CASSLVASGGAEQYF.

Only a few counts were recorded for this clone. The chain recombines TRBV18 with TRBJ1-1, with D tentatively TRBD1 (5 bases). Per the germline V gene, CDR1 is KGHSH and CDR2 is LQKENI. The CDR3 is made up of 15 amino acids. The ends were cut back, 3 bases at V and 1 base at J, with 12 bases in the middle. The CDR3 nucleotides read TGTGCCAGCTCACCGGGACCGCCGGCGAACACTGAAGCTTTCTTT. Its translation: CASSPGPPANTEAFF.